The next 10 T cell receptor beta chains were all read from a single sample in a study of T cell clonotyping in hematopoietic cell transplantation. As for time point: recipient sample about 28 days before transplant, after cytoreduction. This table comes from immunoSEQ multiplex PCR, and its TCRdb copy is limited to in-frame clones, with some not included. The data show about 21,000 clones, with about nine tenths seen just once and approximately 4% held by the top ten. The sequencing used peripheral blood mononuclear cells, collected before stem cell transplant. All receptors derive from a man in his late teens or twenties with biphenotypic leukemia. Some clones in this sample may be carry-over from other donors' samples.

Only a few counts were recorded for this clone. This sequence joins TRBV19 and TRBJ1-3; no definite D call. The V and J ends lost 7 bases and 0 bases respectively, with 4 bases between them. Germline CDR1 is LNHDA and CDR2 is SQIVND (reference sequence). The CDR3 sequence is 12 residues long. The CDR3, as DNA: TGTGCCAGTATAAGCTCTGGAAACACCATATATTTT. As protein: CASISSGNTIYF.

This chain connects TRBV29-1 to TRBJ2-3, with 11 bases aligning to TRBD2. The trim removed 7 bases at V and 1 base at J, leaving 16 bases unmatched. Germline-derived CDR1 and CDR2 are SQVTM and ANQGSEA. The CDR3 extends over 18 amino acids. The CDR3 sequence is CSADGTSGGTRRTDTQYF. The CDR3 coding sequence is TGCAGCGCTGACGGTACTAGCGGGGGAACCCGACGCACAGATACGCAGTATTTT.

The chain recombines TRBV19 with TRBJ1-5; D remains ambiguous. This CDR3 contains 16 residues. V lost 0 bases, J lost 7 bases, and 16 bases lay in between. Per the germline V gene, CDR1 is LNHDA and CDR2 is SQIVND (reference sequence). Here the CDR3 DNA reads TGTGCCAGTAGTATAGATCTGTTGACACCGGGGCAGCCCCAGCATTTT. Residues: CASSIDLLTPGQPQHF.

This chain connects TRBV7-8 to TRBJ2-7; D possibly corresponds to TRBD1 (6 bases). Per the germline V gene, CDR1 is SGHVS and CDR2 is FQNEAQ. Trimming cost V 5 bases and J 7 bases, with 15 bases left between them. The CDR3 extends over 13 amino acids. CDR3 nucleotide sequence: TGTGCCAGCAGCATGGGGGCCCCCTCGGAGCAGTACTTC. As protein: CASSMGAPSEQYF.

The chain joins TRBV6-4 to TRBJ2-7; D not resolved. The V end lost 2 bases, the J end lost 0 bases, and 23 bases lay between the germline ends. The CDR3 has 19 amino acids. The germline V gene encodes CDR1 MRHNA and CDR2 SNTAGT. CDR3 sequence reads: CASSDLNSSSQRNSYEQYF. CDR3 coding DNA: TGTGCCAGCAGTGACCTCAACTCGTCCAGCCAGAGGAACTCCTACGAGCAGTACTTC.

The rearrangement links TRBV7-6 to TRBJ2-1; D is perhaps TRBD1 (6 bases). The germline V gene has CDR1 SGHVS and CDR2 FNYEAQ. Trimming removed 5 bases from V and 11 bases from J, with 28 bases in between. The CDR3 sequence is 17 residues long. Here the CDR3 reads CASSQMTGWCNNGKQFF. The CDR3 DNA is TGTGCCAGCAGCCAAATGACAGGTTGGTGCAATAATGGGAAGCAGTTCTTC.

The chain recombines TRBV10-3 with TRBJ1-1; D not certain. Trimming pared 4 bases from V and 6 bases from J, leaving 12 bases between. Germline V gene sequence: CDR1 ENHRY, CDR2 SYGVKD. The CDR3 totals 13 residues. DNA of the CDR3: TGTGCCATCAGTGGACATACTGGAGCTGAAGCTTTCTTT. Protein sequence: CAISGHTGAEAFF.

The rearrangement links TRBV7-9 to TRBJ1-1, with 7 bases that match TRBD1. Germline CDR1 and CDR2: SEHNR and FQNEAQ (reference sequence). The CDR3 spans 18 residues. V shed 5 bases and J 3 bases; nucleotides not matched to a gene: 18. The CDR3 coding sequence is TGTGCCAGCAGCCCTAGAATATCGACAGGGCGCCCCCACACTGAAGCTTTCTTT. Amino acids: CASSPRISTGRPHTEAFF.

The chain couples TRBV6-1 to TRBJ2-6; D possibly corresponds to TRBD2 (5 bases). Trimming took 3 bases from V and 3 from J, leaving 9 bases between them. CDR3 length equals 15 residues. The germline CDR1 and CDR2 sequences are MNHNS and SASEGT. CDR3 sequence reads: CASSESRVGANVLTF. The CDR3, as DNA: TGTGCCAGCAGTGAGTCGCGGGTTGGGGCCAACGTCCTGACTTTC.

This chain joins TRBV5-6 and TRBJ1-5; no clear D. Trimming took off 2 bases at V and 0 bases at J, with 6 bases between the two ends. CDR3 length: 14 amino acids. Germline CDR1 SGHDT, CDR2 YYEEEE. The CDR3 region is CASSFRFSNQPQHF. DNA of the CDR3: TGTGCCAGCAGCTTCAGGTTTAGCAATCAGCCCCAGCATTTT. Looking up the rest from reference TRBV5-6 and TRBJ1-5 gives the full variable domain: DAGVTQSPTHLIKTRGQQVTLRCSPKSGHDTVSWYQQALGQGPQFIFQYYEEEERQRGNFPDRFSGHQFPNYSSELNVNALLLGDSALYLCASSFRFSNQPQHFGDGTRLSIL.